These 7 T cell receptor beta chains were sequenced from one sample in a study of shared clonotypes between healthy human individuals. The method was immunoSEQ multiplex PCR; TCRdb's version includes in-frame clones alone and lacks a portion of them. The repertoire has over a million clones, 78% of them found once; the top ten carry under 0.65%. Sequenced material: memory CD4+ T cells from PBMCs. Sample subset: CD45RA-negative fraction. These receptor sequences come from a man younger than 35 in good health. Some clones in this sample may be carry-over from other donors' samples.

V is TRBV5-1 and J is TRBJ2-2, with D perhaps assigned TRBD1 or TRBD2 (5 bases each). The CDR3 length is 14 residues. CDR1 and CDR2 from the germline V gene are SGHRS and YFSETQ. Between the trimmed V and J ends, which lost 5 bases and 0 bases, there was a span of 8 bases. CDR3 DNA sequence: TGCGCCAGCAGTGTGGGGGCGAACACCGGGGAGCTGTTTTTT. It translates to CASSVGANTGELFF.

The chain is built from TRBV11-1 and TRBJ1-1; TRBD1 might be the D (6 bases). V lost 4 bases and J 3 bases, leaving 15 bases between the germline ends. This CDR3 has 15 residues. Germline V CDR1 and CDR2: SGHAT, FQDESV (reference sequence). CDR3 loop: CASSSQGFGDTEAFF. In DNA, the CDR3 is TGTGCCAGCAGCTCACAGGGTTTTGGGGACACTGAAGCTTTCTTT.

This chain connects TRBV6-5 to TRBJ2-1, with TRBD2 matching over 13 bases. This CDR3 is 14 amino acids long. V dropped 6 bases and J dropped 10; count of bases not matched to a gene: 6. CDR1 and CDR2 (germline): MNHEY, SVGAGI. The CDR3 DNA reads TGTGCCAGCAGCTCGACTAGCGGGAGGAGCGAGCAGTTCTTC. As protein: CASSSTSGRSEQFF.

In regard to this clone: Given a much more abundant clone one base away, this may be a read error. The sample holds other DNA sequences that translate to the same CDR3. The gene calls are TRBV5-1 and TRBJ2-5, with TRBD2 identical over 10 bases. Trimming cost V 0 bases and J 4 bases; bases outside gene matches: 0. The CDR3 consists of 14 residues. The germline V gene encodes CDR1 SGHRS and CDR2 YFSETQ. The CDR3 DNA is TGCGCCAGCAGCTTGGGACTAGCGGGAGAGACCCAGTACTTC. Amino acids: CASSLGLAGETQYF.

This chain connects TRBV4-3 to TRBJ2-3, with 8 bases lining up with TRBD2. Looked up from germline, CDR1 is LGHNA and CDR2 is YSLEER. There are 18 residues in the CDR3. Germline trimming cut 4 bases from V and 1 base from J; bases unmatched to any gene: 13. The CDR3 protein is CASSLGGAGGPRTDTQYF. CDR3 bases: TGCGCCAGCAGCCTCGGTGGGGCGGGGGGTCCTCGCACAGATACGCAGTATTTT.

The sample holds one count of this clone. The rearrangement links TRBV29-1 to TRBJ1-6; TRBD1 is a possible D gene (6 bases). Trimming stripped 5 bases from V and 6 bases from J, with 11 bases between. From germline, CDR1 is SQVTM and CDR2 ANQGSEA. This CDR3 is 13 amino acids long. CDR3 nucleotide sequence: TGCAGCGTTCGGTTGGGGGCTAATTCACCCCTCCACTTT. This encodes CSVRLGANSPLHF.

The chain uses TRBV7-6 and TRBJ2-3, with 8 bases identical to TRBD1. With 3 bases clipped from V and 6 bases from J, the junction kept 5 bases outside the gene matches. The germline CDR1 and CDR2 sequences are SGHVS and FNYEAQ. This CDR3 comprises 14 residues. CDR3 amino acids: CASSLSQGADTQYF. In DNA, the CDR3 is TGTGCCAGCAGCTTGTCCCAGGGGGCGGATACGCAGTATTTT. The full variable domain, in which reference TRBV7-6 and TRBJ2-3 provide the parts outside the CDR3, is GAGVSQSPRYKVTKRGQDVALRCDPISGHVSLYWYRQALGQGPEFLTYFNYEAQQDKSGLPNDRFSAERPEGSISTLTIQRTEQRDSAMYRCASSLSQGADTQYFGPGTRLTVL.